The clone carrying this T cell receptor (beta chain) occurred many times. Antigen: not known. This record belongs to a study of early T cells in non-severe SARS-CoV-2 infection. Study-level findings and limits: The study's VDJdb matching favored anti-spike CD8 responses and missed private and CD4 specificities.

CDR1 SGHTA and CDR2 FQGNSA come from the germline V gene. Trimming removed 3 bases at V and 6 bases at J, with 8 bases between. This CDR3 has 13 amino acids. Attachment of unique molecular identifiers was made to individual cDNA molecules. MiXCR, run by TCRdb on the 5' RACE reads, gives a single entry per CDR3 protein. The data contain roughly 51,000 distinct CDR3 sequences, under 7% of them singletons. Sequences were derived from whole blood, sampled at baseline. The source of this sequence is an adult who was a healthcare worker with PCR-confirmed SARS-CoV-2 infection or an uninfected control (not recorded which). The V and J genes are TRBV7-2 and TRBJ1-4, with D uncertain. This chain's CDR3 is CASSLSEDEKLFF. DNA of the CDR3: TGTGCCAGCAGCTTGTCAGAAGATGAAAAACTGTTTTTT.